This T cell receptor (beta chain) was profiled in a study of blood T cell repertoires in COVID-19 (dated by TCRdb to the early 2020s). General notes on the study: Collaborator samples came from the United States, Italy and Spain and covered acute and convalescent phases of COVID-19. The prospective study material was composed of cDNA or gDNA derived from T cells, B-cell-depleted T cells, or PBMCs. The dataset comprised deeply sampled blood TCRbeta repertoires from subjects exposed to, actively infected with, or recovered from COVID-19. The repertoires were released in a freely available public database meant as a resource for research on the immune response to SARS-CoV-2. Samples came from the ongoing ImmuneRACE study (first 160 participants) plus 1,254 subjects from 6 global collaborators. The sample metadata nearly always contained a de-identified subject ID, COVID-19 status, age in years and sex. Where available, HLA class I and class II types were taken from metadata supplied by the sample provider and were not determined by assay-based typing. Broad study findings and their caveats: Clinical and demographic metadata were provided uncurated, with the amount varying by source and participant.

Participants in the prospective study were enrolled through a virtual design, were aged roughly 18 to 100 years, and lived in under 25 United States geographic areas. In the prospective study, participants were assigned to cohorts based on the clinical history participants reported in a screening survey and a study questionnaire. Mobile phlebotomists in the prospective study collected whole blood, serum and a nasopharyngeal or oropharyngeal swab from every participant. Additional blood draws and questionnaires over an approximately 2-month period could optionally be provided by prospective study participants. Prospective study blood samples were shipped either frozen or at room temperature before DNA extraction. For this clone: Its antigen specificity is not known. Base qualities were left out, and no much larger clone turns up one base away.

TCRbeta CDR3 regions were amplified from genomic DNA by means of the immunoSEQ Assay, a bias-controlled multiplex PCR. Regarding the original processing steps: The number of nucleated cells in each sample was estimated by amplification of reference gene primers within the assay. To quantify the absolute abundance of each unique TCRbeta CDR3 rearrangement, sequence reads were collapsed and filtered. Productive Simpson clonality was computed per sample as the square root of Simpson's diversity index over productive rearrangements. The table was pulled from immuneACCESS by TCRdb, which kept in-frame rearrangements only. Such tables lose some clones; where checked, under half of the loss comes from unresolved V genes, and the rest has no known cause. D and trimming come from the DNA, and the V and J calls and clone size come from that table. This sample gives 200,000 to 250,000 clones in total; 75% to 90% of them show up just once. Approximately 3.5% of the sample belongs to the ten largest clones.

Based on the germline V gene, the CDR1 and CDR2 sequences are KGHSH and LQKENI. V was cut back by 3 bases and J by 0 bases, leaving a gap of 9 bases between them. The CDR3, from cysteine to phenylalanine, totals 15 residues. Only CDR3 DNA remains: 45 bases, in frame from the first base. The material sequenced was PBMCs or T cells enriched from blood (not recorded which). The receptor was isolated from a young woman in a cohort exposed to, infected with or recovered from COVID-19 (not recorded which). The chain is assembled from TRBV18 and TRBJ2-1; TRBD2 is a weak D gene call, 6 bases matching. Here the CDR3 is given as CASSPDYSSYNEQFF. The DNA sequence is given as TGTGCCAGCTCACCGGACTACAGCTCCTACAATGAGCAGTTCTTC. The full variable domain, with segments outside the CDR3 supplied by the reference TRBV18 and TRBJ2-1 proteins, appears as NAGVMQNPRHLVRRRGQEARLRCSPMKGHSHVYWYRQLPEEGLKFMVYLQKENIIDESGMPKERFSAEFPKEGPSILRIQQVVRGDSAAYFCASSPDYSSYNEQFFGPGTRLTVL.